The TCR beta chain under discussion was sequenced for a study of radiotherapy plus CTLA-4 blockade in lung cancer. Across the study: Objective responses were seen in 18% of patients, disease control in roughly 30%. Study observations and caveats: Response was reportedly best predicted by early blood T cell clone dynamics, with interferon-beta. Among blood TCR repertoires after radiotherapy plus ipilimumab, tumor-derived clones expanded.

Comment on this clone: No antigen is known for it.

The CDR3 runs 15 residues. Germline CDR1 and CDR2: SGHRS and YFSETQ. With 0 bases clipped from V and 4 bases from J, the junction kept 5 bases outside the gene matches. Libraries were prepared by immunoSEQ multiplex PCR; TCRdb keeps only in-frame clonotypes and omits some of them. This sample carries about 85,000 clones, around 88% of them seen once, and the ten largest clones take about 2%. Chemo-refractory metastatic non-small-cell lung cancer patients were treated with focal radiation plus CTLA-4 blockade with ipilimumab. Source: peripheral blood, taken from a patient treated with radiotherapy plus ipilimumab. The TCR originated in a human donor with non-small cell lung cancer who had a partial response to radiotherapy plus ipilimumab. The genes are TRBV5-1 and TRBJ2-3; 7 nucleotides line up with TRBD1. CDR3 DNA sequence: TGCGCCAGCAGCTTGGAGGGGGCGGTTGCAGATACGCAGTATTTT. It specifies CASSLEGAVADTQYF.